Each of the 31 T cell receptor beta chains below was sequenced from the same sample in a study of T-cell memory formation after mild COVID-19. TCRdb ran MiXCR on the 5' RACE reads and lists one entry per CDR3 protein. The profile covers some 450,000 distinct CDR3 sequences, with 18% appearing a single time and roughly 21% taken by the ten largest. The sequenced sample consisted of PBMCs or a T cell subset sorted from them (not recorded which). The receptors come from a man in his late teens or twenties who had mild COVID-19 (a few samples of this study predate the infection). Cell type and time point are not known.

In DNA form, the CDR3 reads TGCAGTGCTAGAGATCCAACGGCCCTCAGCTATGGCTACACCTTC. Its translation: CSARDPTALSYGYTF. The chain combines TRBV20-1 with TRBJ1-2; no reliable D call. Per the germline V gene, CDR1 is DFQATT and CDR2 is SNEGSKA (reference sequence). The CDR3 length is 15 residues. The germline V and J ends were trimmed by 0 bases and 4 bases, with 15 bases remaining between them.

This clonotype was seen only a few times. V is TRBV2 and J is TRBJ1-3; the D gene is possibly TRBD1 (5 bases). Trimming took 8 bases from V and 2 from J, leaving 7 bases between them. Germline loops: CDR1 SNHLY, CDR2 FYNNEI. CDR3 size: 12 residues. This CDR3 is CASGTPGNTIYF. For the CDR3, the DNA is TGTGCCAGCGGGACCCCTGGAAACACCATATATTTT.

In this sample, this clonotype turned up a few times. The genes are TRBV2 and TRBJ2-1, with TRBD1 matching over 7 bases. Germline V lookup: CDR1 SNHLY, CDR2 FYNNEI. The V gene end was trimmed by 7 bases and the J gene end by 1 base; junction bases not matched to a gene: 10. The CDR3 runs to 16 residues. Here the CDR3 DNA reads TGTGCCAGCAAAAGGGAACCGGGACAGTCCTACAATGAGCAGTTCTTC. As protein: CASKREPGQSYNEQFF. Complete variable domain (other parts from reference TRBV2 and TRBJ2-1): EPEVTQTPSHQVTQMGQEVILRCVPISNHLYFYWYRQILGQKVEFLVSFYNNEISEKSEIFDDQFSVERPDGSNFTLKIRSTKLEDSAMYFCASKREPGQSYNEQFFGPGTRLTVL.

This clonotype was seen at least ten times. V is TRBV12-3 or TRBV12-4 and J is TRBJ1-5, with D unresolved. The CDR3 has 15 amino acids. The V and J ends lost 2 bases and 2 bases respectively, with 10 bases between them. Written as DNA, the CDR3 is TGTGCCAGCAGTTTATCTGGGGTTGGCAATCAGCCCCAGCATTTT. Translation: CASSLSGVGNQPQHF.

There are many counts of this clonotype. V gene TRBV15 combines with J gene TRBJ1-2; 9 bases are a match to TRBD1. Germline V lookup: CDR1 LNHNV, CDR2 YYDKDF (reference sequence). CDR3 length equals 17 residues. V lost 0 bases and J lost 1; bases outside the gene matches: 6. The DNA for the CDR3 is TGTGCCACCAGCAGAGATCTGGGACAGGGACTTAACTATGGCTACACCTTC. Translation: CATSRDLGQGLNYGYTF.

Only a few counts were recorded for this clonotype. The CDR3 DNA is TGTGCCAGCAGCGCCGCGACCGGGTTTTCGCAGTATTTT. Its translation: CASSAATGFSQYF. This chain joins TRBV7-3 and TRBJ2-3; D not certain. V lost 5 bases and J 10 bases, leaving 16 bases between the germline ends. The germline gives CDR1 SGHTA, CDR2 FQGTGA. The CDR3 consists of 13 residues.

This chain connects TRBV9 to TRBJ2-7; possibly TRBD2 for D (6 bases). V was cut by 4 bases and J by 5 bases, with 19 bases left in between. CDR1 is SGDLS and CDR2 is YYNGEE in the germline V gene. The CDR3 spans 15 residues. The chain's CDR3 is CASSPAGTPLNEQYF. Written as DNA, the CDR3 is TGTGCCAGCAGCCCAGCCGGGACTCCCCTTAACGAGCAGTACTTC.

The V call is TRBV9, the J call TRBJ1-2; a weak D match, TRBD1 (5 bases). Germline CDR1 and CDR2: SGDLS and YYNGEE. The CDR3 totals 14 residues. Trimming removed 0 bases from V and 4 bases from J, with 10 bases in between. The CDR3 region is CASSVDAGAYGYTF. The CDR3, as DNA: TGTGCCAGCAGCGTAGATGCCGGGGCCTATGGCTACACCTTC.

This clonotype has ten or more counts. The chain links TRBV20-1 to TRBJ1-2; unclear D gene. Trimming pared 0 bases from V and 3 bases from J, leaving 8 bases between. Looked up from germline, CDR1 is DFQATT and CDR2 is SNEGSKA (reference sequence). CDR3 length equals 13 residues. CDR3 DNA: TGCAGTGCTAGAGATCAGCGGGACTATGGCTACACCTTC. Translated, it gives CSARDQRDYGYTF.

This clonotype was seen ten or more times. The genes are TRBV6-2 or TRBV6-3 and TRBJ1-2; TRBD1 matches at 8 bases. The V segment lost 4 bases and the J segment 4 bases; nucleotides outside the gene matches: 8. CDR3 size: 15 residues. Per germline, CDR1 MNHEY and CDR2 SVGEGT. CDR3 residues: CASSSRTGSGYGYTF. DNA of the CDR3: TGTGCCAGCAGTTCCCGGACAGGGAGTGGCTATGGCTACACCTTC.

This clonotype was observed a handful of times. The CDR3 reads CASSLRVDGNTIYF. In DNA, the CDR3 is TGTGCCAGCAGCCTCAGGGTGGATGGAAACACCATATATTTT. The genes are TRBV7-9 and TRBJ1-3; weak D call: TRBD1 (5 bases). CDR3 length: 14 amino acids. V lost 5 bases and J lost 3, with 11 bases in between. Looked up from germline, CDR1 is SEHNR and CDR2 is FQNEAQ (reference sequence).

The chain uses TRBV20-1 and TRBJ2-7; 7 bases match TRBD1. CDR1 is DFQATT and CDR2 is SNEGSKA in the germline V gene (reference sequence). V was clipped by 5 bases and J by 7 bases; unmatched bases: 5. This CDR3 is built from 11 residues. DNA of the CDR3: TGCAGTGCTGGAAGGGGGCATGAGCAGTACTTC. Translating gives CSAGRGHEQYF.

V and J are TRBV5-1 and TRBJ2-1, with 9 bases fitting TRBD1. CDR1 and CDR2 from the germline V gene are SGHRS and YFSETQ. With V trimmed by 4 bases and J by 7 bases, 6 bases remained unmatched. The CDR3 has 14 residues. In nucleotides, the CDR3 is TGCGCCAGCAGCATCGGGACAGGGTTGAATGAGCAGTTCTTC. It specifies CASSIGTGLNEQFF. The variable domain in full, with the rest retrieved from reference TRBV5-1 and TRBJ2-1, is KAGVTQTPRYLIKTRGQQVTLSCSPISGHRSVSWYQQTPGQGLQFLFEYFSETQRNKGNFPGRFSGRQFSNSRSEMNVSTLELGDSALYLCASSIGTGLNEQFFGPGTRLTVL.

The V and J genes are TRBV30 and TRBJ2-6; D not certain. Germline lookup yields CDR1 GTSNPN and CDR2 SVGIG (reference sequence). The CDR3 runs 12 residues. Trimming took 2 bases from V and 3 from J, leaving 2 bases between them. The CDR3 here is CAWSFGANVLTF. Written as DNA, the CDR3 is TGTGCCTGGAGTTTTGGGGCCAACGTCCTGACTTTC.

The chain is built from TRBV10-3 and TRBJ2-7, with 7 bases lining up with TRBD1. V lost 2 bases and J lost 3; bases outside the gene matches: 7. Per the germline V gene, CDR1 is ENHRY and CDR2 is SYGVKD. The CDR3 runs to 15 residues. CDR3 region: CAISERRDSRYEQYV. For the CDR3, the DNA is TGTGCCATCAGTGAGCGCCGGGACAGCCGCTACGAGCAGTACGTC.

This clonotype was counted only a few times. The genes are TRBV6-5 and TRBJ2-7, with 7 bases lining up with TRBD1. The CDR3 length is 15 residues. Germline CDR1 is MNHEY and CDR2 is SVGAGI. Trimming at V came to 5 bases and at J to 2 bases, leaving 9 bases not matched to a gene. The CDR3, as DNA: TGTGCCAGCAGTAAAACCGGGACAGTCACCTACGAGCAGTACTTC. Amino acids: CASSKTGTVTYEQYF.

The chain links TRBV27 to TRBJ1-3; D may be TRBD1 (6 bases). This CDR3 is built from 14 residues. Trimming shortened V by 8 bases and J by 4 bases, and 15 bases separated the two germline ends. Looked up from germline, CDR1 is MNHEY and CDR2 is SMNVEV (reference sequence). CDR3 amino acids: CASGKGVAGNTIYF. CDR3 in DNA: TGTGCCAGCGGCAAGGGGGTTGCGGGAAACACCATATATTTT.

The chain joins TRBV4-2 to TRBJ2-2; the match to TRBD2 covers 12 bases. Losses at the gene ends were 7 bases for V and 11 bases for J; bases not matched to a gene: 11. The CDR3 totals 15 residues. Germline-derived CDR1 and CDR2 are LGHNA and YNFKEQ. CDR3: CASNPLAGGPGELFF. The CDR3 DNA is TGTGCCAGCAACCCCCTAGCGGGGGGGCCAGGAGAGCTGTTTTTT.

This clonotype was picked up many times. The chain links TRBV12-3 or TRBV12-4 to TRBJ2-2; TRBD1 is a possible D gene (5 bases). The CDR3 contains 13 residues. With 5 bases removed from V and 5 bases from J, the gap between germline ends came to 9 bases. CDR3 sequence: CASSPRQTGELFF. The CDR3 DNA is TGTGCCAGCAGTCCCCGACAGACCGGGGAGCTGTTTTTT.

J is TRBJ2-3 and V is TRBV7-2; D uncertain. Trimming stripped 2 bases from V and 6 bases from J, with 15 bases between. Germline CDR1 SGHTA, CDR2 FQGNSA. The CDR3 runs to 15 residues. The CDR3, as DNA: TGTGCCAGCAGCTTATGGACGAAAACCGGGGATACGCAGTATTTT. This translates into CASSLWTKTGDTQYF.

This clonotype occurred many times. The V and J genes are TRBV7-2 and TRBJ2-7; 9 bases are shared with TRBD1. From germline, CDR1 is SGHTA and CDR2 FQGNSA. The CDR3 is 15 amino acids. V was pared by 4 bases and J by 4 bases, with 8 bases of the junction left unmatched. The CDR3 bases are TGTGCCAGCAGCTGGTCCGGGACAGGGTCATACGAGCAGTACTTC. This encodes CASSWSGTGSYEQYF.

The chain has TRBV4-3 and TRBJ1-2, with 8 bases matching TRBD1. The CDR3 is made up of 15 amino acids. Germline V gene sequence: CDR1 LGHNA, CDR2 YSLEER. Germline trimming cut 0 bases from V and 8 bases from J; bases unmatched to any gene: 8. CDR3 amino acids: CASSQDGQGAWGYTF. The CDR3, as DNA: TGCGCCAGCAGCCAAGATGGCCAGGGGGCGTGGGGCTACACCTTC.

This clonotype was observed a few times. This chain joins TRBV5-4 and TRBJ2-3; D is ambiguous. The V end lost 1 base, the J end lost 4 bases, and 10 bases lay between the germline ends. Germline CDR1 and CDR2: SGHNT and YYREEE (reference sequence). The CDR3 spans 14 residues. The chain's CDR3 is CASSLPQNPDTQYF. CDR3 in DNA: TGTGCCAGCAGCTTGCCTCAGAACCCAGATACGCAGTATTTT.

This clonotype was observed a handful of times. The chain links TRBV7-2 to TRBJ1-5, with D hard to call. Trimming left V 5 bases short and J 6 bases short, with 11 bases between. CDR1 and CDR2 from the germline V gene are SGHTA and FQGNSA. The CDR3 totals 13 residues. Written as DNA, the CDR3 is TGTGCCAGCAGCCGGCAAAGGGTTCAGCCCCAGCATTTT. Its translation is CASSRQRVQPQHF.

The rearrangement joins TRBV7-8 to TRBJ1-4; 8 bases fit TRBD1. The CDR3 is made up of 14 amino acids. The germline CDR1 and CDR2 sequences are SGHVS and FQNEAQ. The V segment lost 4 bases and the J segment 8 bases; nucleotides outside the gene matches: 6. CDR3: CASSSGQGPEKLFF. CDR3 DNA: TGTGCCAGCAGCTCAGGACAGGGTCCCGAAAAACTGTTTTTT.

This clonotype was observed many times. CDR3 nucleotides: TGTGCCAGCAGATTCCCACCGAACACTGAAGCTTTCTTT. This sequence encodes CASRFPPNTEAFF. The V call is TRBV7-2, the J call TRBJ1-1; D uncertain. The germline V and J ends were trimmed by 6 bases and 1 base, with 9 bases remaining between them. Germline values: CDR1 SGHTA, CDR2 FQGNSA. This CDR3 is built from 13 residues.

This clonotype showed up just a few times. The chain has TRBV15 and TRBJ1-3; no reliable D call. CDR1 and CDR2 (germline): LNHNV, YYDKDF (reference sequence). The CDR3 runs to 14 residues. The ends were cut back, 4 bases at V and 1 base at J, with 8 bases in the middle. The CDR3 loop reads CATSTPPSGNTIYF. The CDR3 DNA sequence: TGTGCCACCAGCACCCCGCCGTCTGGAAACACCATATATTTT.

The chain couples TRBV4-2 to TRBJ1-3; D is unclear. Germline loops: CDR1 LGHNA, CDR2 YNFKEQ. This CDR3 is 13 amino acids long. V was clipped by 0 bases and J by 5 bases, with 5 bases between them. The CDR3 region is CASSQDERNTIYF. CDR3 nucleotides: TGTGCCAGCAGCCAAGATGAGAGAAACACCATATATTTT.

CDR3: CASSEVQVREQYF. CDR3 DNA: TGTGCCAGCAGTGAAGTTCAGGTTCGCGAGCAGTACTTC. This chain joins TRBV2 and TRBJ2-7; no clear D. V lost 1 base, J lost 6 bases, and 10 bases lay in between. This CDR3 is built from 13 residues. The V gene's germline CDR1 is SNHLY and CDR2 FYNNEI.

This rearrangement joins TRBV28 to TRBJ1-3, with D unresolved. This CDR3 is 13 amino acids long. Deletions cut 7 bases from V and 0 bases from J, with 7 bases between. CDR1 is MDHEN and CDR2 is SYDVKM in the germline V gene. The DNA of the CDR3 is TGTGCCAGCACGTCGGGCTCTGGAAACACCATATATTTT. Its translation: CASTSGSGNTIYF.

J is TRBJ1-6 and V is TRBV10-3, with TRBD1 identical over 10 bases. This CDR3 is built from 14 residues. J lost 10 bases, V lost 7 bases, and 7 bases had no gene match. Germline lookup yields CDR1 ENHRY and CDR2 SYGVKD. CDR3 loop: CAINRDRGISPLHF. The CDR3 bases are TGTGCCATCAACCGGGACAGGGGAATATCACCCCTCCACTTT.